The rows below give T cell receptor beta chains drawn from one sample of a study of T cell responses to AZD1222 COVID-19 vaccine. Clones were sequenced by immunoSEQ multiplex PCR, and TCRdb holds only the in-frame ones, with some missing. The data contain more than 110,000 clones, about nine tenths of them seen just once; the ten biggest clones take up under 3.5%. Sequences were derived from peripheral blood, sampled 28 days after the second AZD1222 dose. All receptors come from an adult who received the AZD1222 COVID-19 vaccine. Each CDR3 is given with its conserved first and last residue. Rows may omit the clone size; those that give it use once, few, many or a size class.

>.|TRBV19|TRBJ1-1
CASTTNRLDTEAFF
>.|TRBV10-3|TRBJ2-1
CATVLGESSYNEQFF
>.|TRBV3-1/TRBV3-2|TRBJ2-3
CASSSRGQGADTQYF
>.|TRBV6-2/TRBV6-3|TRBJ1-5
CASSYWDRNQPQHF
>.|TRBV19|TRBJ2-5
CASSISSAGGQETQYF
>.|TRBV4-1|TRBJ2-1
CASSQEVVRDSRYNEQFF
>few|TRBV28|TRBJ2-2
CASSGDRQQVGELFF
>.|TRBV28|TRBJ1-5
CASSTNRGQPQHF
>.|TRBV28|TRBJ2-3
CASSSGTGSTDTQYF
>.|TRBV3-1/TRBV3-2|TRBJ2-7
CASSQGGRFYEQYF
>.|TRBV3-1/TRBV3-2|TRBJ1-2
CATRRGANYGYTF
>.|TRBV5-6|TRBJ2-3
CASSLESITDTQYF
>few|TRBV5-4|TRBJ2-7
CASSLGIRTSATYEQYF
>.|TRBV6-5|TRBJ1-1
CASSPGTGLNTEAFF
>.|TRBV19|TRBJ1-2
CASSLLGGTGSHYGYTF
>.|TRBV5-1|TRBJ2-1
CASSARDGGLAGSYNEQFF
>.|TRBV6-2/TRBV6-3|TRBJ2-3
CASSSSGRPDTQYF
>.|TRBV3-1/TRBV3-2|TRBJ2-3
CASSQERLAGVWSSDTQYF
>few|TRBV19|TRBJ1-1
CASSFGTGHTEAFF
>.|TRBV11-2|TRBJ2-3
CASSPGTTDTQYF
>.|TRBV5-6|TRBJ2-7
CASSSTDGAYEQYF
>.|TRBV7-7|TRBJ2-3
CASSLGGFGTDTQYF
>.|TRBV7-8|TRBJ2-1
CASSPLSGSSYNEQFF
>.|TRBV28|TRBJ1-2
CASTPGGAGHGYTF
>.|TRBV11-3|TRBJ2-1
CASSSAGGEQFF
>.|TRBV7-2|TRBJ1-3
CASSLVTGNTIYF
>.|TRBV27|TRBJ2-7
CASSVDRVGISYEQYF
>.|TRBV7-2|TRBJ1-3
CASSPPGRAGNTIYF
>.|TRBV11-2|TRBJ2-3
CASSLDRPRSTDTQYF
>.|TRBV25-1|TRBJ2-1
CASSRTGQGDNEQFF
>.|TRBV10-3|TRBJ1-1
CAISESGYTEAFF
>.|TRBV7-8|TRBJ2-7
CASSASGHWSYEQYF
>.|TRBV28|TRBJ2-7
CASSPGGSPEQYF
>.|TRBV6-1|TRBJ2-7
CASSEDGGSPHEQYF
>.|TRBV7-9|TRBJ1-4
CASSLDVGGNEKLFF
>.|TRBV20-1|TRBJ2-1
CSASSGRAENEQFF
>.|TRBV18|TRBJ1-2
CASSPPSSGSDGYTF
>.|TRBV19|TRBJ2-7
CASSLTGTYEQYF
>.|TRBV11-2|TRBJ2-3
CASSSGTSGINTDTQYF
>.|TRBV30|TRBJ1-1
CAWSLGTEAFF
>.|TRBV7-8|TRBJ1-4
CASSPRGRGEKLFF
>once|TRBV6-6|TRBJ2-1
CASRNGLVMGNEQFF
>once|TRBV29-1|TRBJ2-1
CSGRRDRNNEQFF
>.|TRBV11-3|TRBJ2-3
CASSVSGTSTDTQYF
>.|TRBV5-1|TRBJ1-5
CASSLSDGPGQPQHF
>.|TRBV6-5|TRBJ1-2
CASGRQGGYGYTF